This T cell receptor (beta chain) was recovered during a study of T cells after yellow fever vaccination. Study-level findings and limits: FACS-sorted repertoires might harbor abundant contaminating clonotypes from the bulk population.

The 5'RACE template-switching step produced TCR cDNA and added a universal primer site and UMIs. TCRdb passed the 5' RACE reads through MiXCR, listing each CDR3 protein once. Of approximately 450,000 distinct CDR3 sequences listed, 18% were seen once; the top ten hold about a sixth. The CDR3 consists of 15 residues. Germline CDR1 MNHEY, CDR2 SMNVEV (reference sequence). V was pared by 0 bases and J by 0 bases, with 8 bases between. This clonotype appeared a few times. What it binds is not known. Sequences were derived from PBMCs, sampled before the yellow fever booster vaccination. V usage is TRBV27 and J usage is TRBJ1-1; D not resolved. This TCR was recovered from a man younger than 35 who received the YFV17D yellow fever vaccine. DNA of the CDR3: TGTGCCAGCAGTTTATCGGCGGGAATGAACACTGAAGCTTTCTTT. This sequence encodes CASSLSAGMNTEAFF.